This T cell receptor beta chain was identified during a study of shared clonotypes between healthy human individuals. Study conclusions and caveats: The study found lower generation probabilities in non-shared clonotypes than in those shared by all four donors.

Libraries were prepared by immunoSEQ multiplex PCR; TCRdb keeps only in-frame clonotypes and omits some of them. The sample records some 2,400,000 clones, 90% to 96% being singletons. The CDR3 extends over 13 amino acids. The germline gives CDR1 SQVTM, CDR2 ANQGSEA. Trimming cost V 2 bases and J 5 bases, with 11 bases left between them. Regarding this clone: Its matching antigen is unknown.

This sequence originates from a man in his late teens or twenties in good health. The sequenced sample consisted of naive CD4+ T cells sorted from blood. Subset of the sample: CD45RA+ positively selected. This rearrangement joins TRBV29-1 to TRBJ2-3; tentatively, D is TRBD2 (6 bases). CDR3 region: CSVETGVLDTQYF. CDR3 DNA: TGCAGCGTTGAAACGGGAGTCCTAGATACGCAGTATTTT.